The clone carrying this TCR beta chain was counted a few times. Its antigen is still unknown. Produced via immunoSEQ multiplex PCR; TCRdb's table is partial and in-frame only. The table includes around 600,000 clones, 85% to 95% detected once. The entry originates in a study of shared clonotypes between healthy human individuals. Whole-study findings and limits: Represented genetic and exposure-history diversity was restricted by having few donors.

CD45RO-negative CD8 cells positively selected for CCR7 made up the naive population, which excluded terminally differentiated effector memory CD45RA+ cells. The sequence derives from a woman younger than 45 in good health. Sequences were obtained from naive CD8+ T cells sorted from blood.

In nucleotides, the CDR3 is TGTGCCAGCAGTTTAACTAGCACAGATACGCAGTATTTT. Encoded protein: CASSLTSTDTQYF. The chain employs TRBV28 and TRBJ2-3, with D unclear. In germline, CDR1 is MDHEN, CDR2 SYDVKM. Trimming removed 2 bases from V and 0 bases from J, with 3 bases in between. CDR3 length equals 13 residues. The entire variable domain, with the rest obtained from reference TRBV28 and TRBJ2-3, is as follows: DVKVTQSSRYLVKRTGEKVFLECVQDMDHENMFWYRQDPGLGLRLIYFSYDVKMKEKGDIPEGYSVSREKKERFSLILESASTNQTSMYLCASSLTSTDTQYFGPGTRLTVL.